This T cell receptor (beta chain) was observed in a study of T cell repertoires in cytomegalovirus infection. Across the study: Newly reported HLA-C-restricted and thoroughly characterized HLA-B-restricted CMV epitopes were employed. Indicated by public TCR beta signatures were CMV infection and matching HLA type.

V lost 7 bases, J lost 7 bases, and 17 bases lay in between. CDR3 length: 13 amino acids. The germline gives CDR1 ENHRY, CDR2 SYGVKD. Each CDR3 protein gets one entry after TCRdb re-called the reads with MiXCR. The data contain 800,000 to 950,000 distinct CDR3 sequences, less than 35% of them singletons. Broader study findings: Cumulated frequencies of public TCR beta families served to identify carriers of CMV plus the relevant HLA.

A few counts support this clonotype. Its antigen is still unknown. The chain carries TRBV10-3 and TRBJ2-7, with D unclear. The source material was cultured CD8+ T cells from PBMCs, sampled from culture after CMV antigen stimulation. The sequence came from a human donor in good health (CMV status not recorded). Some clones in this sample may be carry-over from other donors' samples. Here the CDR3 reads CAITSDPRREQYF. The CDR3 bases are TGTGCCATCACCTCGGACCCACGTCGGGAGCAGTACTTC.